Listed below are T cell receptor beta chains from one sample, sequenced in a study of blood T cell repertoires in COVID-19. The data were produced by immunoSEQ multiplex PCR, yet TCRdb's version contains in-frame clones alone and is incomplete. The data contain roughly 220,000 clones, approximately 90% of them seen just once; the ten biggest clones take up 2.2%. The specimen was peripheral blood. These TCRs come from a man younger than 45 who had recovered from COVID-19. CDR3s include the opening cysteine and the closing phenylalanine or tryptophan. D genes are given only for firm matches. For some rows the clone size is stated as once, few or many, or as a class when expanded; others skip it.

d_call	v_call	clone_size	j_call	cdr3_nt	cdr3_aa
NA	TRBV7-8	NA	TRBJ2-1	TGTGCCAGCAGCTCAAAGCAGTTCTTC	CASSSKQFF
TRBD1	TRBV3-1/TRBV3-2	NA	TRBJ1-1	TGTGCCAGCAGCCTAGCGGACAGGGCGAACACTGAAGCTTTCTTT	CASSLADRANTEAFF
TRBD1	TRBV2	medium-sized	TRBJ2-7	TGTGCCAGCAGTGAGGGCGACAGGGGGATCTACGAGCAGTACTTC	CASSEGDRGIYEQYF
NA	TRBV27	NA	TRBJ1-1	TGTGCCAGCAGTTTATACGGGGTAAAGGACACTGAAGCTTTCTTT	CASSLYGVKDTEAFF
NA	TRBV7-2	NA	TRBJ1-1	TGTGCCAGCAGCCCCCAGATGAACACTGAAGCTTTCTTT	CASSPQMNTEAFF
TRBD1	TRBV6-4	NA	TRBJ2-5	TGTGCCAGCAGCGAGGGACAGGCCTCCATCGAGACCCAGTACTTC	CASSEGQASIETQYF
NA	TRBV5-1	once	TRBJ2-5	TGCGCCAGCAGCCCAGGACTAGGGGGGACCCAAGAGACCCAGTACTTC	CASSPGLGGTQETQYF
NA	TRBV12-5	NA	TRBJ2-6	TGTGCTAGTGGTTTCCGTCTCTCTGGGGCCAACGTCCTGACTTTC	CASGFRLSGANVLTF
NA	TRBV12-5	NA	TRBJ2-1	TGTGCTAGTGGGCCAGACCGGACACCAAGCTCCTACAATGAGCAGTTCTTC	CASGPDRTPSSYNEQFF
NA	TRBV30	NA	TRBJ2-1	TGTGCCTGGGCGTCGTACAATGAGCAGTTCTTC	CAWASYNEQFF
TRBD1	TRBV7-9	NA	TRBJ1-5	TGTGCCAGCAGCCCCGACAGGGCTAATCAGCCCCAGCATTTT	CASSPDRANQPQHF
TRBD1	TRBV5-4	NA	TRBJ2-2	TGTGCCAGCAGCTTACCCGCAGTAGGGGGCAACACCGGGGAGCTGTTTTTT	CASSLPAVGGNTGELFF
TRBD1	TRBV19	few	TRBJ1-6	TGTGCCAGTAGTACGTTGACAGGGGCCAATTCACCCCTCCACTTT	CASSTLTGANSPLHF
NA	TRBV4-1	NA	TRBJ2-2	TGCGCCAGCAGCCAAGATACGGTAGGGGCTGATATCACCGGGGAGCTGTTTTTT	CASSQDTVGADITGELFF
TRBD2	TRBV9	NA	TRBJ2-7	TGTGCCAGCAGCAGTAGCGGGGGATACGAGCAGTACTTC	CASSSSGGYEQYF
TRBD1	TRBV5-6	NA	TRBJ2-7	TGTGCCAGCAGCAAAGGACAGGGTCCTTACGAGCAGTACTTC	CASSKGQGPYEQYF
TRBD1	TRBV6-5	NA	TRBJ1-2	TGTGCCAGCAGTTTGGACAGGGGGAGCGGCTACACCTTC	CASSLDRGSGYTF
NA	TRBV9	few	TRBJ2-3	TGTGCCAGCAGCCTCCTATCGGGGGCAGATACGCAGTATTTT	CASSLLSGADTQYF
TRBD2	TRBV5-1	NA	TRBJ2-5	TGCGCCAGCAGCTTGGGTGTAGCGGGGGGGCCGTTTGAAGAGACCCAGTACTTC	CASSLGVAGGPFEETQYF
NA	TRBV19	NA	TRBJ1-4	TGTGCCAGTAGTATCGGAGAGGAAAAACTGTTTTTT	CASSIGEEKLFF
TRBD1	TRBV19	once	TRBJ2-7	TGTGCCAGTAGTATCCGGGACAGAGGTGAGCAGTACTTC	CASSIRDRGEQYF
TRBD2	TRBV24-1	once	TRBJ2-3	TGTGCCACCAGTGCCCGTTTGATGAGCGGGGACCCCACAGATACGCAGTATTTT	CATSARLMSGDPTDTQYF
NA	TRBV18	NA	TRBJ1-3	TGTGCCAGCTCACCCCCCGTTTCTGTCTCTGGAAACACCATATATTTT	CASSPPVSVSGNTIYF
NA	TRBV6-5	NA	TRBJ1-1	TGTGCCAGCAAGAGGGGGATTAACACTGAAGCTTTCTTT	CASKRGINTEAFF
NA	TRBV5-6	NA	TRBJ1-2	TGTGCCAGCAGCTCGACAAGCTATGGCTACACCTTC	CASSSTSYGYTF
TRBD2	TRBV6-2/TRBV6-3	NA	TRBJ2-1	TGTGCCAGCAGTCGGACTAGCGGGGGGAGGAATGAGCAGTTCTTC	CASSRTSGGRNEQFF
NA	TRBV5-1	NA	TRBJ2-7	TGCGCCAGTAGACAGAGCTCCTACGAGCAGTACTTC	CASRQSSYEQYF
NA	TRBV5-6	NA	TRBJ1-2	TGTGCCAGCAGCTCGTGGGGGCAGGGATATGGCTACACCTTC	CASSSWGQGYGYTF
NA	TRBV10-1	NA	TRBJ2-4	TGCGCCAGCAGTGAGTCGGCAGCCAAAAACATTCAGTACTTC	CASSESAAKNIQYF
TRBD2	TRBV3-1/TRBV3-2	NA	TRBJ2-1	TGTGCCAGCAGCCCACCTGGGCTAGCGGGGTGGAATGAGCAGTTCTTC	CASSPPGLAGWNEQFF
NA	TRBV21-1	NA	TRBJ2-1	TGTGCCAGCAGCAACCCCTTCCGTGTGCGGGCTCTCGAGCAGTTCTTC	CASSNPFRVRALEQFF